What follows describes a single T cell receptor beta chain. This clone has only one observation. Its antigen specificity is not known. Base qualities were left out, and no much larger clone turns up one base away. The data were obtained in a study of OX40 agonist ivuxolimab in advanced cancers. For the wider study: Ivuxolimab was a fully human IgG2 agonistic monoclonal antibody targeting the costimulatory receptor OX40 (CD134). In the dose-escalation cohort, nearly 85% of patients were male, and the mean age was 60 years with a range of about 20 to 80. Prior anti-PD-1, anti-PD-L1 or anti-CTLA-4 therapy was permitted, and checkpoint inhibitors had been received by around 40% of dose-escalation patients. Of the approximately 54 patients in dose escalation, about 19 had hepatocellular carcinoma, roughly 15 had melanoma, 9 had renal cell carcinoma and 9 had head and neck cancer. Partial responses occurred in three dose-escalation patients: two with cutaneous melanoma and one with hepatocellular carcinoma. Peripheral TCRbeta sequencing was intended to test whether TCR sequence diversity was altered and clonal T-cell expansion was caused by ivuxolimab. The paper reports the monotherapy dose-escalation portion (N of about 51 patients) of the phase I ivuxolimab trial. Intravenous ivuxolimab was administered to patients every 2 weeks at six dose levels: 0.01, 0.1, 0.3, 1.5, 3 and 10 mg/kg.

Via the germline V gene, CDR1 is MNHNS and CDR2 SASEGT. V is pared back by 2 bases and J by 0 bases, with 8 bases lying between the germline termini. From the cysteine up to the phenylalanine, the CDR3 has a length of 15 residues. Here the CDR3 DNA is all that survives: 45 bases in frame from base 1. Genomic DNA was extracted from sorted cells for sequencing of the TCRbeta CDR3 region. TCRbeta CDR3 regions were sequenced using the immunoSEQ Assay. Imported from immuneACCESS, the table was reduced by TCRdb to in-frame sequences with V and J called. These copies leave out some clones; in studies compared against another copy, an unresolved V gene accounts for under half, and the cause of the remainder is not known. This sample has around 53,000 clones in its table, and roughly 84% of those were observed once. The top ten clonotypes cover less than 0.85% of the sample. Patients with autoimmune disease history or receiving systemic immunosuppression were excluded from the trial. Peripheral blood for TCR sequencing was drawn from every dose cohort at baseline, at cycle 4 day 1 and at cycle 7 day 1. Samples were obtained from an open-label, multicenter, first-in-human phase I dose-escalation trial of ivuxolimab. The trial enrolled adults with locally advanced or metastatic head and neck squamous cell, hepatocellular, melanoma or renal cell carcinoma. CD4+ and CD8+ T cells were sorted separately from peripheral blood before TCR sequencing.

The study at large found these results: Antigen specificity was not determined for the clonally expanded peripheral T cells. After ivuxolimab, CD8+ T cells had more expanded clones than CD4+ T cells on average. At doses from 0.1 to 3.0 mg/kg, clonal expansion was seen in both CD4+ and CD8+ blood T cells between baseline and week 6. In partial responders in the 0.1-3.0 mg/kg groups, normalized peripheral clonal expansion was found to be among the lowest, especially among CD8+ T cells. Low levels of normalized T-cell clonal expansion were also seen in some nonresponding patients.

The chain was built from TRBV6-1 and TRBJ2-1; the D gene lacks a confident call. This sequence originates from an adult with an advanced solid tumor such as melanoma, head and neck, liver or kidney cancer. The sequenced sample was CD4+ or CD8+ T cells sorted from blood, obtained in a trial of the OX40 agonist ivuxolimab. The bases are TGTGCCAGCAGTGAATACCCAGTCTCCTACAATGAGCAGTTCTTC. This translates into CASSEYPVSYNEQFF.